The T cell receptor (beta chain) under discussion was sequenced for a study of T cell changes during pregnancy in multiple sclerosis. There are 15 residues in the CDR3. CDR1 is LNHNV, CDR2 YYDKDF, per germline (reference sequence). The V gene end was trimmed by 1 base and the J gene end by 2 bases; junction bases not matched to a gene: 3. Using immunoSEQ multiplex PCR, the repertoire was profiled, and TCRdb retains in-frame clones only, with some absent. The sample consists of just under 70,000 clones, about 89% of them appearing once. The receptor was derived from a female donor with multiple sclerosis, enrolled in a pregnancy study. This sample comprised peripheral blood, obtained in the second trimester of pregnancy. The rearrangement uses TRBV15 and TRBJ2-5; TRBD2 aligns across 8 bases. The CDR3 nucleotides are TGTGCCACCAGCAGAGCCTCGGGGGGGCAAGAGACCCAGTACTTC. Translated, it gives CATSRASGGQETQYF. Using reference TRBV15 and TRBJ2-5 for the parts outside the CDR3, the full variable domain is DAMVIQNPRYQVTQFGKPVTLSCSQTLNHNVMYWYQQKSSQAPKLLFHYYDKDFNNEADTPDNFQSRRPNTSFCFLDIRSPGLGDTAMYLCATSRASGGQETQYFGPGTRLLVL.